This is a list of T cell receptor beta chains from one sample in a study of OX40 agonist ivuxolimab in advanced cancers. TCRdb keeps only in-frame clones here, not all; method: immunoSEQ multiplex PCR. The table has roughly 70,000 clones, roughly 83% seen once. Specimen: CD4+ or CD8+ T cells sorted from blood, collected in a trial of the OX40 agonist ivuxolimab. Every receptor here comes from an adult with an advanced solid tumor such as melanoma, head and neck, liver or kidney cancer. Both conserved end residues are part of each CDR3. D genes are given only for firm matches. Not all rows give a size; the values are once, few, many and, for expanded clones, a class.

TRBJ2-3 TRBV7-2 TRBD2 once TGTGCCAGCAGGGGGGGGAGCACAGATACGCAGTATTTT CASRGGSTDTQYF
TRBJ2-1 TRBV5-1 TRBD2 . TGCGCCAGCAGCGTGAGGCTAGCGGGAGATAGTGAGCAGTTCTTC CASSVRLAGDSEQFF
TRBJ2-7 TRBV7-2 . . TGTGCCAGCAGCTTAAGGGGGGGTGGAGCGTACGAGCAGTACTTC CASSLRGGGAYEQYF
TRBJ1-4 TRBV27 TRBD1 . TGTGCCAGCAGTCCGAACGGACAGGGTTTGAAAAAACTGTTTTTT CASSPNGQGLKKLFF
TRBJ1-2 TRBV2 . . TGTGCCAGGGACGGATTGGGAAACTATGGCTACACCTTC CARDGLGNYGYTF
TRBJ2-7 TRBV28 . . TGTGCCAGCATTTACGGTCGGGGCTCCTACGAGCAGTACTTC CASIYGRGSYEQYF
TRBJ2-1 TRBV6-1 . medium-sized TGTGCCAGCAGTGCCAAACTAGCTATCGATGAGCAGTTCTTC CASSAKLAIDEQFF
TRBJ1-5 TRBV15 . . TGTGCCACCAGCAGAGATCGACGGGGCAATCAGCCCCAGCATTTT CATSRDRRGNQPQHF
TRBJ1-3 TRBV7-9 . . TGTGCCAGCAGCCCCACGGGGCTCGCCACCATATATTTT CASSPTGLATIYF
TRBJ1-5 TRBV6-1 . . TGTGCCAGCAGTGAAGCGCAGTCTACCGGGTATCAGCCCCAGCATTTT CASSEAQSTGYQPQHF
TRBJ2-3 TRBV19 TRBD2 once TGTGCCAGCTCCCTAGGGAGGGCCGGCACAGATACGCAGTATTTT CASSLGRAGTDTQYF
TRBJ2-5 TRBV7-3 . once TGTGCCAGCAGCATCCAGGGCGGACAGGGAGGGGAGACCCAGTACTTC CASSIQGGQGGETQYF
TRBJ1-3 TRBV14 TRBD1 . TGTGCCAGCAGCCAATTAGGGGGCTTTGGAAACACCATATATTTT CASSQLGGFGNTIYF
TRBJ2-3 TRBV10-3 TRBD2 . TGTGCCATCGGAGAGGGGAGGGCTTCCACAGATACGCAGTATTTT CAIGEGRASTDTQYF
TRBJ2-2 TRBV14 . . TGTGCCAGCAGCCGCCACCTGGGAGCTTTGAACACCGGGGAGCTGTTTTTT CASSRHLGALNTGELFF
TRBJ1-5 TRBV6-5 . . TGTGCCAGCAGTTCCAGGGGTGTGGGCAATCAGCCCCAGCATTTT CASSSRGVGNQPQHF
TRBJ2-1 TRBV4-3 TRBD2 few TGCGCCAGCAGCCAATCCTTGCGGGGGGTCTACAATGAGCAGTTCTTC CASSQSLRGVYNEQFF
TRBJ1-4 TRBV2 . few TGTGCCAGCAAGACAGCTGAAAAACTGTTTTTT CASKTAEKLFF
TRBJ1-4 TRBV5-4 TRBD1 . TGTGCCAGCAGTTCCCGGACAGGGCGAAATGAAAAACTGTTTTTT CASSSRTGRNEKLFF
TRBJ1-5 TRBV30 . . TGTGCCTGGAGTGTGGACAGCAATCAGCCCCAGCATTTT CAWSVDSNQPQHF
TRBJ2-7 TRBV5-1 TRBD2 . TGCGCCAGCAGCTTGGTGACCGAAGGACTAGCGGGAGGACCTATCTACGAGCAGTACTTC CASSLVTEGLAGGPIYEQYF
TRBJ1-5 TRBV11-2 . . TGTGCCAGCAGCCCCGACAGTGCCCGCAATCAGCCCCAGCATTTT CASSPDSARNQPQHF
TRBJ2-7 TRBV4-2 TRBD2 . TGTGCCAGCAGCCAACAAAGCGGGAGATGGTACGAGCAGTACTTC CASSQQSGRWYEQYF
TRBJ2-3 TRBV6-6 . . TGTGCCAGCGCGATTAGCGGAGTCACAGATACGCAGTATTTT CASAISGVTDTQYF
TRBJ2-7 TRBV7-2 TRBD2 . TGTGCCAGCAGCCCCCAGCGGGGAAGCTCCTACGAGCAGTACTTC CASSPQRGSSYEQYF
TRBJ2-1 TRBV9 TRBD1 . TGTGCCAGCAGCGTAGGGGGGACAGCTCTCCAAGGAAAGCAGTTCTTC CASSVGGTALQGKQFF
TRBJ2-1 TRBV4-1 TRBD2 . TGCGCCAGCAGCCTCGGACTAGCGGGACCCCTCCAGGGTGAGCAGTTCTTC CASSLGLAGPLQGEQFF
TRBJ1-6 TRBV6-5 . once TGTGCCAGCAGTTTCCGAGGGGATAATTCACCCCTCCACTTT CASSFRGDNSPLHF
TRBJ2-7 TRBV19 . . TGTGCCAGTAGTGCCCCGGGCGGGTCATCCTACGAGCAGTACTTC CASSAPGGSSYEQYF
TRBJ2-1 TRBV27 TRBD1 . TGTGCCAGCAGTGCTGACAGGGGCTCCTACAATGAGCAGTTCTTC CASSADRGSYNEQFF
TRBJ2-2 TRBV28 TRBD1 . TGTGCCAGCAGCCTGGACAGGGTACGAACCGGGGAGCTGTTTTTT CASSLDRVRTGELFF
TRBJ2-7 TRBV4-3 . . TGCGCCAGCAGCCTAGGGGGGGACGCCACCTACGAGCAGTACTTC CASSLGGDATYEQYF
TRBJ2-6 TRBV5-6 . . TGTGCCAGCAGCTTTAGAGGCGGGGCCAACGTCCTGACTTTC CASSFRGGANVLTF
TRBJ2-7 TRBV4-3 . . TGCGCCAGCAGCCAAACCCCGTTCGGCGAGCAGTACTTC CASSQTPFGEQYF
TRBJ1-3 TRBV27 . . TGTGCCAGCACAACGAGTCTAGGCGCTGGAAACACCATATATTTT CASTTSLGAGNTIYF
TRBJ2-1 TRBV5-4 TRBD1 . TGTGCCAGCAGCTGGGGACAGGGGGAATACAATGAGCAGTTCTTC CASSWGQGEYNEQFF
TRBJ2-6 TRBV19 . . TGTGCCAGTAGTACGGGGGCTGGGGTCAACGTCCTGACTTTC CASSTGAGVNVLTF